Here is one TCR beta chain with its context. Using its own MiXCR run on the 5' RACE reads, TCRdb lists one record per CDR3 protein. The sample lists about 98,000 distinct CDR3 sequences, approximately 11% occurring once. The source of the sample is a study of early T cells in non-severe SARS-CoV-2 infection. Germline assignment: CDR1 SQVTM and CDR2 ANQGSEA. J gave up 2 bases and V 6 bases, and 9 bases lay outside the gene matches. The CDR3 spans 14 residues. The sequence came from an adult who was a healthcare worker with PCR-confirmed SARS-CoV-2 infection or an uninfected control (not recorded which). The sample was whole blood. The chain uses TRBV29-1 and TRBJ2-7, with 8 bases identical to TRBD2. The CDR3 here is CSVLRGGGTYEQYF. In nucleotides, the CDR3 is TGCAGCGTCCTCAGGGGCGGGGGGACCTACGAGCAGTACTTC.